The entry below gives a single T cell receptor (beta chain) sequence along with its context. This specimen comes from a study of blood T cell repertoires in COVID-19. Overall study context: The United States, Italy and Spain were the sources of the acute and convalescent COVID-19 samples. The cDNA or gDNA used as material had been derived from T cells, B-cell-depleted T cells, or PBMCs.

Per the original data handling: Scientists estimated how many nucleated cells there were by amplifying reference gene primers. Produced via immunoSEQ multiplex PCR; TCRdb's table is partial and in-frame only. Clone size and V and J calls were adopted from that table, with D and trimming inferred from the DNA. Of 200,000 to 300,000 clones listed, 84% are singletons. The material sequenced was peripheral blood. The sequence came from a man aged 35 to 55 who had recovered from COVID-19.

CDR3 DNA sequence: TGTGCCATCAGCGTTCGGACTAGCGGGAACGGCAATGAGCAGTTCTTC. It is translated as CAISVRTSGNGNEQFF. The V gene is TRBV10-3, the J gene TRBJ2-1; 12 positions agree with TRBD2. The CDR3 has 16 amino acids. The J segment lost 6 bases and the V segment lost 6 bases, leaving 9 bases of the junction unmatched. Germline V gene data show CDR1 as ENHRY and CDR2 as SYGVKD.